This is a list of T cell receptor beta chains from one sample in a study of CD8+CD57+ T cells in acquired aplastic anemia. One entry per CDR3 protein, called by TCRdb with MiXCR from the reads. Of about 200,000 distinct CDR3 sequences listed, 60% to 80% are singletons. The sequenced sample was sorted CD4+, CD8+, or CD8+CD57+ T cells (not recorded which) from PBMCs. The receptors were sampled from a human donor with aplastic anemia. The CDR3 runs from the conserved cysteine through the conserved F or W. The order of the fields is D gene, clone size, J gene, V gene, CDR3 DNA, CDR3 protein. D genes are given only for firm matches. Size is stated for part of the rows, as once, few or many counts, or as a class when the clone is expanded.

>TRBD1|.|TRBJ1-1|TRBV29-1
TGCAGCGTTGCACAACAAGCAGGGGGGAACACTGAAGCTTTCTTT
CSVAQQAGGNTEAFF
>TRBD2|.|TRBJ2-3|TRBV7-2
TGTGCCAGCAGCTTAGACGGACTAGCGGGAGATACGCAGTATTTT
CASSLDGLAGDTQYF
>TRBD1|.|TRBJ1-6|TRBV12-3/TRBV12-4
TGTGCCAGCAGCATGGGACAGGGGGCAGGTTCACCCCTCCACTTT
CASSMGQGAGSPLHF
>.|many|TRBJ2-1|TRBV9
TGTGCCAGCAGCGTAGGAGAGGACCGGTGGGGGGACAATGAGCAGTTCTTC
CASSVGEDRWGDNEQFF
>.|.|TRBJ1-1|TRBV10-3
TGTGCCATCAGTGGGCGCGCGGACACTGAAGCTTTCTTT
CAISGRADTEAFF
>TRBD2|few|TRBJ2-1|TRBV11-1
TGTGCCAGCAGCCCTTGGACTAGCGGATACAATGAGCAGTTCTTC
CASSPWTSGYNEQFF
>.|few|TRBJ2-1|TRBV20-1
TGCAGTGCTAGAAGGGCTGACTACAATGAGCAGTTCTTC
CSARRADYNEQFF
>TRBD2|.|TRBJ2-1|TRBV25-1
TGTGCCGGGACTAGCGATGAGCAGTTCTTC
CAGTSDEQFF
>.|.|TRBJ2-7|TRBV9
TGTGCCAGCAGCGTTAGGGGTGGCGAGCAGTACTTC
CASSVRGGEQYF
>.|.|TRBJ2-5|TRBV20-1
TGCAGTGCCCAAGAGCTGGGCAGCCAAGAGACCCAGTACTTC
CSAQELGSQETQYF
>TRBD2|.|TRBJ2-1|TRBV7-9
TGTGCCAGCAGCCATTCAGGGAGGGTGTACAATGAGCAGTTCTTC
CASSHSGRVYNEQFF
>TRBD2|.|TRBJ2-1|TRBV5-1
TGCGCCAGCAGCTTGCGCCAGCGGGAAGGGTACAATGAGCAGTTCTTC
CASSLRQREGYNEQFF
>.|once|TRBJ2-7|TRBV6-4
TGTGCCAGAGGGGGGCCCGGGACCTACGAGCAGTACTTC
CARGGPGTYEQYF
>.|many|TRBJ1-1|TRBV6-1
TGTGCCAGCAGTGAAAACTTCGCCCCTGAAGCTTTCTTT
CASSENFAPEAFF
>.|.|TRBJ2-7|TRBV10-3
TGTGCCATCAGTGAGTCGCTGGGGAGCCCCTACGAGCAGTACTTC
CAISESLGSPYEQYF
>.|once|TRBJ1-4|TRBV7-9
TGTGCCAGCAGCTTAGGGTCAGGGACTGAAAAACTGTTTTTT
CASSLGSGTEKLFF
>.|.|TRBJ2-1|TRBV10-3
TGTGCCATGGGGGAGGACAATGAGCAGTTCTTC
CAMGEDNEQFF
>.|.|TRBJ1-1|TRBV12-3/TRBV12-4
TGTGCCAGCACCGGTAGAGGGGAGGCTTTCTTT
CASTGRGEAFF
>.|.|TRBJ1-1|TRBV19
TGTGCCAGTAGTACATGGACACGGGGAATGAACACTGAAGCTTTCTTT
CASSTWTRGMNTEAFF
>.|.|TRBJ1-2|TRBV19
TGTGCCAGTAGTCCGTGGGAACGGCGGCGCTACACCTTC
CASSPWERRRYTF
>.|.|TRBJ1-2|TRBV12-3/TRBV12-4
TGTGCCAGCAGTTTAGGGGCGGGTGGCCACACCTTC
CASSLGAGGHTF
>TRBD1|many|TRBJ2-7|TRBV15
TGTGCCACCAGCAGCTCCAGGTCGGGACAGGGCTCCTACGAGCAGTACTTC
CATSSSRSGQGSYEQYF
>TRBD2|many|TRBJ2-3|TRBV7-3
TGTGCCAGCAGCGCTAGCGGGGGGGGCACAGATACGCAGTATTTT
CASSASGGGTDTQYF
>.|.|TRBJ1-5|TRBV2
TGTGCCAGCAGTGATGCCCCGAGCAATCAGCCCCAGCATTTT
CASSDAPSNQPQHF
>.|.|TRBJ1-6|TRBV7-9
TGTGCCAGCAGCCTAGGCCTGGGCGGCGGGAATTCACCCCTCCACTTT
CASSLGLGGGNSPLHF
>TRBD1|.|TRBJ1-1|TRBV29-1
TGCAGCGTTCGGGACAGTCCAAACACTGAAGCTTTCTTT
CSVRDSPNTEAFF
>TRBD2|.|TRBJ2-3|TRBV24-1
TGTGCCACCAGTCCAGAAGCGGGAGGCTTTACGCAGTATTTT
CATSPEAGGFTQYF
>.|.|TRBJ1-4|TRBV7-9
TGTGCCAGTGGGAATGAAAAACTGTTTTTT
CASGNEKLFF
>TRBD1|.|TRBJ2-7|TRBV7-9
TGTGCCAGCAGTGGGACAGGGGGCGACTACGAGCAGTACTTC
CASSGTGGDYEQYF
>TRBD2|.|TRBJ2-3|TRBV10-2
TGCGCCAGCAGGACTAGCGGGGGGACCACAGATACGCAGTATTTT
CASRTSGGTTDTQYF
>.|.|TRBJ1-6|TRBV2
TGTGCCAGCAGTGAACAGGTTGGCTCACCCCTCCACTTT
CASSEQVGSPLHF
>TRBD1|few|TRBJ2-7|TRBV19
TGTGCCAGTAGTGATAGGACAGGCTCCTACGAGCAGTACTTC
CASSDRTGSYEQYF
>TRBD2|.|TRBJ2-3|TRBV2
TGTGCCAGCAGTGAACTAGCGGGGGGGAGGGATACGCAGTATTTT
CASSELAGGRDTQYF
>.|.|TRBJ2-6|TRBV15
TGTGCCACCAGCAGCTCCACCCCTGGGGCCCTTAGGGGGGGCGACTCTGGGGCCAACGTCCTGACTTTC
CATSSSTPGALRGGDSGANVLTF
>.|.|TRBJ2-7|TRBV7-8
TGTGCCAGCAGTGAGACAGGATCCGAGCAGTACTTC
CASSETGSEQYF
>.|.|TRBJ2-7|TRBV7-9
TGTGCCAGCAGCGGGAAGGGGACGGGGGAGCAGTACTTC
CASSGKGTGEQYF
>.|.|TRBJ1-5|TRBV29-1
TGCAGCGTTAGACGGGGAGGCAATCAGCCCCAGCATTTT
CSVRRGGNQPQHF
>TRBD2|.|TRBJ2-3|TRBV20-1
TGCAGTGACATCAAGCGGGACAGCACAGATACGCAGTATTTT
CSDIKRDSTDTQYF